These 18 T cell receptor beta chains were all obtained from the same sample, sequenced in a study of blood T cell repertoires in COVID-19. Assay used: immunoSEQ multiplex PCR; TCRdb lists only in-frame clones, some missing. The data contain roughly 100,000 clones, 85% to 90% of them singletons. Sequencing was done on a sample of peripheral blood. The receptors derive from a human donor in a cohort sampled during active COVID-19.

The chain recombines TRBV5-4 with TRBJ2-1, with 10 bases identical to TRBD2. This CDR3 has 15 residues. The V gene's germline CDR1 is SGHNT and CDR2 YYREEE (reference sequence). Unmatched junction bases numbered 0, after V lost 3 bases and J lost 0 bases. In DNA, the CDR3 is TGTGCCAGCAGCTCTAGCGGGAGCTCCTACAATGAGCAGTTCTTC. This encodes CASSSSGSSYNEQFF.

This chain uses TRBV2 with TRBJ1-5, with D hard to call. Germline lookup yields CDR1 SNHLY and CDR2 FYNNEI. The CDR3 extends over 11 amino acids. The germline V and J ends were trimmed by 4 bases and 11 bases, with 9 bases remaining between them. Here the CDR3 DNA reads TGTGCCAGCAGTGTTGACCAGGCCCAGCATTTT. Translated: CASSVDQAQHF.

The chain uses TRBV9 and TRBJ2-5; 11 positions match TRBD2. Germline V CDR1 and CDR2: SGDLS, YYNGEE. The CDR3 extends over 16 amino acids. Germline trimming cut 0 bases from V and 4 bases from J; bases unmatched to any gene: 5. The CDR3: CASSVGLAGGTETQYF. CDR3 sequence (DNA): TGTGCCAGCAGCGTAGGGCTAGCGGGAGGTACAGAGACCCAGTACTTC. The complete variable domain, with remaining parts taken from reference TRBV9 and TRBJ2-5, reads DSGVTQTPKHLITATGQRVTLRCSPRSGDLSVYWYQQSLDQGLQFLIQYYNGEERAKGNILERFSAQQFPDLHSELNLSSLELGDSALYFCASSVGLAGGTETQYFGPGTRLLVL.

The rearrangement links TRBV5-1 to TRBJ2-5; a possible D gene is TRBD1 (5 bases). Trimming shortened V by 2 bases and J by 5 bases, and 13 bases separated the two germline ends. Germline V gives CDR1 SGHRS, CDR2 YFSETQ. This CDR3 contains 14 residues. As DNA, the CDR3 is TGCGCCAGCAGCTTTGGGGCAGGTGAGGAGACCCAGTACTTC. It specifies CASSFGAGEETQYF.

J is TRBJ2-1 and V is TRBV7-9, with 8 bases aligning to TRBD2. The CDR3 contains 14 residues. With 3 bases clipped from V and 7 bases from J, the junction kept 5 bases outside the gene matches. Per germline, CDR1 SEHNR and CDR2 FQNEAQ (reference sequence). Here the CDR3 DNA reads TGTGCCAGCAGCTTGCGGGGGGAGGGGAATGAGCAGTTCTTC. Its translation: CASSLRGEGNEQFF.

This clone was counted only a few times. CDR3: CASSRVLETDTQYF. The CDR3 DNA is TGTGCCAGCAGTCGGGTCCTCGAGACAGATACGCAGTATTTT. The chain combines TRBV6-2 or TRBV6-3 with TRBJ2-3; D remains ambiguous. From germline, CDR1 is MNHEY and CDR2 SVGEGT. V was pared by 5 bases and J by 3 bases, with 12 bases between. The CDR3 length is 14 residues.

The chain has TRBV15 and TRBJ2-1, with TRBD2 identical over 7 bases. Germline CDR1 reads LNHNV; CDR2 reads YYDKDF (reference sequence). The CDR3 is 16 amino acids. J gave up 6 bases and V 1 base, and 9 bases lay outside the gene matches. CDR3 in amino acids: CATSRASAGSLNEQFF. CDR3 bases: TGTGCCACCAGCAGAGCTTCAGCGGGAAGCCTCAATGAGCAGTTCTTC.

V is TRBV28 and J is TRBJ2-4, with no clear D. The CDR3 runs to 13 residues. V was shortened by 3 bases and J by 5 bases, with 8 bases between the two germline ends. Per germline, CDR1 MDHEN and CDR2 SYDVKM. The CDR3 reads CASSLSGENIQYF. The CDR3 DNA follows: TGTGCCAGCAGTTTGTCAGGCGAAAACATTCAGTACTTC.

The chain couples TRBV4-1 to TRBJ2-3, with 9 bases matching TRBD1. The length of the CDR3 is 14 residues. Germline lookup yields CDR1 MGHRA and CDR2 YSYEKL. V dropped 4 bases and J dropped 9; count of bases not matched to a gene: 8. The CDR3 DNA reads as TGCGCCAGCAGCCGCACAGGGGGCGAAGGGACGCAGTATTTT. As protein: CASSRTGGEGTQYF.

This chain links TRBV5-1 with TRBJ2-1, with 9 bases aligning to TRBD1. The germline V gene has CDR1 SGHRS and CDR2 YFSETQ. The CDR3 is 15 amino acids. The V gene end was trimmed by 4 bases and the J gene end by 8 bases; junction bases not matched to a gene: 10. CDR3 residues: CASSGTGTGIDEQFF. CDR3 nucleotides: TGCGCCAGCAGCGGTACCGGGACAGGGATCGATGAGCAGTTCTTC.

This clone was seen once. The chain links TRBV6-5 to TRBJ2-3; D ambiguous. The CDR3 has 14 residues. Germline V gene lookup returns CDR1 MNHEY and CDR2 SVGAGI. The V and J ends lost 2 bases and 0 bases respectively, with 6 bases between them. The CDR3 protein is CASSYASSTDTQYF. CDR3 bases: TGTGCCAGCAGTTACGCAAGCAGCACAGATACGCAGTATTTT.

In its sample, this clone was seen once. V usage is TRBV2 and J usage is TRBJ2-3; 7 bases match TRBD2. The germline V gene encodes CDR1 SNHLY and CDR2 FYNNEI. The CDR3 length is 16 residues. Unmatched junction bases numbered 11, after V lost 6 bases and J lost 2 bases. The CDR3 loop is CASRKEPGLSTDTQYF. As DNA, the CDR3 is TGTGCCAGCAGGAAGGAACCGGGACTATCCACAGATACGCAGTATTTT.

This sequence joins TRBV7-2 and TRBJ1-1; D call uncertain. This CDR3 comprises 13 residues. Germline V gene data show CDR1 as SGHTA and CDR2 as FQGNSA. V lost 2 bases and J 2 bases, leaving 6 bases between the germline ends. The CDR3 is CASSLPVNTEAFF. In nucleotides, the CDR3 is TGTGCCAGCAGCTTACCGGTTAACACTGAAGCTTTCTTT.

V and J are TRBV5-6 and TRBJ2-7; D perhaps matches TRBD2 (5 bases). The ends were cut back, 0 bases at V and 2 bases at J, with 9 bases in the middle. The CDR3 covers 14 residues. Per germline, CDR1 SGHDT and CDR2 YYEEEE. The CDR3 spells CASSLARETYEQYF. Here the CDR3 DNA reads TGTGCCAGCAGCTTGGCGAGGGAGACCTACGAGCAGTACTTC.

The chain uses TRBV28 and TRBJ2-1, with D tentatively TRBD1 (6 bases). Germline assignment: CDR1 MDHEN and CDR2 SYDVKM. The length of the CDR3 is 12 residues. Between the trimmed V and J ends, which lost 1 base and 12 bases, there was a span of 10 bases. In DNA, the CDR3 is TGTGCCAGCAGTTTATCAAGCAGGGGGCAGTTCTTC. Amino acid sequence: CASSLSSRGQFF.

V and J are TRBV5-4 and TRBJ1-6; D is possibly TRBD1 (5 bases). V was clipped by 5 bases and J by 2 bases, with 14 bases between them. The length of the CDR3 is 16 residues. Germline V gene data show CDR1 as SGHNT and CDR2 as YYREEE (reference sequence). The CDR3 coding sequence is TGTGCCAGCAGTCCCGGGACTGGCGCCTATAATTCACCCCTCCACTTT. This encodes CASSPGTGAYNSPLHF.

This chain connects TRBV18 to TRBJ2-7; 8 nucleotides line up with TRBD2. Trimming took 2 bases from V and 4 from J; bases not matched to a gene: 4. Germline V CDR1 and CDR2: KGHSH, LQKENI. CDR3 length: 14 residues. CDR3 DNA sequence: TGTGCCAGCTCACCAGCCGGCGGGAGGTACGAGCAGTACTTC. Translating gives CASSPAGGRYEQYF.

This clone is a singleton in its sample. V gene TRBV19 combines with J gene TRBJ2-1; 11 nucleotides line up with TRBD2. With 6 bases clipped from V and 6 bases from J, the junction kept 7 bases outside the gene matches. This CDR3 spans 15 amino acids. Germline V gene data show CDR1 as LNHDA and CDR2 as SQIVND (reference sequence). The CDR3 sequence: CASRPLAGVLNEQFF. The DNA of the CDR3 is TGTGCCAGTAGGCCACTAGCGGGAGTTCTCAATGAGCAGTTCTTC.